Sequencing of this TCR beta chain was carried out in a study of Tregs in tolerant kidney transplant recipients. Study observations and caveats: Few patients were studied, so findings need validation in larger groups. Biological reproducibility was not directly addressed, but technical replication error appeared minimal. Donor-specific Treg expansion exceeded global Treg expansion in tolerant patients, suggesting antigen drive.

This clone was counted a single time. Its antigen is unidentified. This CDR3 contains 19 residues. The V end lost 5 bases, the J end lost 7 bases, and 28 bases lay between the germline ends. Looked up from germline, CDR1 is SGHRS and CDR2 is YFSETQ. Clones were sequenced by immunoSEQ multiplex PCR, and TCRdb holds only the in-frame ones, with some missing. In the table there are 65,000 to 85,000 clones, 91% of which are singletons. Recipients received nonmyeloablative bone marrow transplants from related graft donors, with transient mixed chimerism. CD4+CD25+CD127- Tregs, CD4+CD25- non-Tregs, CD4 and CD8 cells were sorted.

The chain joins TRBV5-1 to TRBJ2-6; maybe TRBD1 (5 bases). This material consisted of CD4+ T cells from blood (PBMCs), taken 24 months after the transplant. The receptor was derived from a human patient who received a combined kidney and bone marrow transplant. The graft donor may be the source of some T cells. As DNA, the CDR3 is TGCGCCAGCAGTGAGTCCTGGACACAGCTTATCTCTTTTGCCAACGTCCTGACTTTC. Amino acid sequence: CASSESWTQLISFANVLTF.